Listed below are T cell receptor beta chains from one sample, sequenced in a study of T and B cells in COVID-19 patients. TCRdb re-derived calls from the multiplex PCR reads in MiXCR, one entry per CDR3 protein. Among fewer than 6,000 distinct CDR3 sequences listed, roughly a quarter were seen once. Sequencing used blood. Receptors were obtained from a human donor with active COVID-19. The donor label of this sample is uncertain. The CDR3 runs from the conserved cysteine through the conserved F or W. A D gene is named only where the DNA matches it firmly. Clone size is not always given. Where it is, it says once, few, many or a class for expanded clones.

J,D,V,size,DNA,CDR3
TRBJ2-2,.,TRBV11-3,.,TGTGCCATCAGGGGACAGCGGGGCACCGGGGAGCTGTTTTTT,CAIRGQRGTGELFF
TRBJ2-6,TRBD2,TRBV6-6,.,TGTGCCAGCAGTTTCGCTGGGCGGGAGAGCTCTGGGGCCAACGTCCTGACTTTC,CASSFAGRESSGANVLTF
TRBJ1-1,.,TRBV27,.,TGTGCCAGCAGTTTATACAGCATGAACACTGAAGCTTTCTTT,CASSLYSMNTEAFF
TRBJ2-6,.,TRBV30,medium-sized,TGTGCCTGGAGTGTAAGGCAGGGAGTAGCTGGGGCCAACGTCCTGACTTTC,CAWSVRQGVAGANVLTF
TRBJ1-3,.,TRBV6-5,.,TGTGCCAGCAGTTACTCGATCGGGGCGGACTTTTCTGGAAACACCATATATTTT,CASSYSIGADFSGNTIYF
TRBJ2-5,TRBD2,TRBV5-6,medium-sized,TGTGCCAGCAGCTCCCCCCTGGTGGCGGGAGCGGTGGAGACCCAGTACTTC,CASSSPLVAGAVETQYF
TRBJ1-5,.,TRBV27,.,TGTGCCAGCAGGCAGGGAAGCAATCAGCCCCAGCATTTT,CASRQGSNQPQHF
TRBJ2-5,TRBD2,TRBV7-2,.,TGTGCCAGCAGCTTAGGGACTCAGCGGGGGTACCAAGAGACCCAGTACTTC,CASSLGTQRGYQETQYF
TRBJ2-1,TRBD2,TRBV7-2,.,TGTGCCAGCAGCTTAGTAGCGGGGGCCAAGGATGAGCAGTTCTTC,CASSLVAGAKDEQFF
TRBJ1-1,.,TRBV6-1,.,TGTGCCAGCGTGGCCGCCGCTGGGGGCACTGAAGCTTTCTTT,CASVAAAGGTEAFF
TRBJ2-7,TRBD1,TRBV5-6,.,TGTGCCAGCAGCCTGGGACAGGGCGTCGGCGAGCAGTACTTC,CASSLGQGVGEQYF
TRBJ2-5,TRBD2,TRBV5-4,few,TGTGCCAGCAGCCCTCCGGGGGGGGGGCAAGAGACCCAGTACTTC,CASSPPGGGQETQYF
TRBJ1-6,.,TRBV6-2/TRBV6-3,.,TGTGCCAGCAGTCTCCAGTGGATCCCAAATTCACCCCTCCACTTT,CASSLQWIPNSPLHF